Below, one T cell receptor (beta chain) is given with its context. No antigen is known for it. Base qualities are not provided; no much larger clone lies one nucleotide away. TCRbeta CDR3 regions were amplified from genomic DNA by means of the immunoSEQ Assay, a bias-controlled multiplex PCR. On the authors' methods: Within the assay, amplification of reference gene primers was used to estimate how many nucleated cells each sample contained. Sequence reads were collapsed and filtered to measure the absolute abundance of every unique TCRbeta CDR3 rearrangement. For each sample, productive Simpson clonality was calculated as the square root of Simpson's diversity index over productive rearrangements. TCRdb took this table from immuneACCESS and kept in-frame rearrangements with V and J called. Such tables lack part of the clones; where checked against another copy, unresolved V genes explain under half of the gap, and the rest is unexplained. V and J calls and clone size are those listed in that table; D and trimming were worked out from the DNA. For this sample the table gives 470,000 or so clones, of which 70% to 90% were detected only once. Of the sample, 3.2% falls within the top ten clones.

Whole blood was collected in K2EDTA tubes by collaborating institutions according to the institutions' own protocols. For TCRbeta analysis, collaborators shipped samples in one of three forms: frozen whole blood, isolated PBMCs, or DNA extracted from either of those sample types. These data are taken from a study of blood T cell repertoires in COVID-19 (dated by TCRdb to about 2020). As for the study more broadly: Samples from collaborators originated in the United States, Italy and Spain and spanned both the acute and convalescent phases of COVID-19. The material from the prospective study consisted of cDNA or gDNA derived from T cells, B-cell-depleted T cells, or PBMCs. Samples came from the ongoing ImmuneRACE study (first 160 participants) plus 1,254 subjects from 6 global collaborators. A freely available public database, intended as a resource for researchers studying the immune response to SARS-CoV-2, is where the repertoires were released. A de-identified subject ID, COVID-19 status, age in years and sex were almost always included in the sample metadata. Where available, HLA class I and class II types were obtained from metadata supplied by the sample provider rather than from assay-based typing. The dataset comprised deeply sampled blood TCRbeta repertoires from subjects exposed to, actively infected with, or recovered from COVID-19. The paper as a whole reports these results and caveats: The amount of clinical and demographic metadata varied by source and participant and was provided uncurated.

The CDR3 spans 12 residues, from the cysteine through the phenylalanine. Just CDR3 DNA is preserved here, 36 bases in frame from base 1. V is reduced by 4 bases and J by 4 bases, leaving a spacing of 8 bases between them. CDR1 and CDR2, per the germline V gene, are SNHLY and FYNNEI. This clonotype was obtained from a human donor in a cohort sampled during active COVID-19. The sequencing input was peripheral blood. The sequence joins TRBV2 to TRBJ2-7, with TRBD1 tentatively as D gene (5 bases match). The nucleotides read TGTGCCAGCAGTGGACAGATTTACGAGCAGTACTTC. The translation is CASSGQIYEQYF.